This T cell receptor beta chain was identified during a study of glioma-infiltrating T cells. CDR3 size: 14 residues. CDR1 SGHAT and CDR2 FQNNGV come from the germline V gene. Between the trimmed V and J ends, which lost 0 bases and 2 bases, there was a span of 8 bases. TCR alpha and beta CDR3 regions were amplified from RNA using iRepertoire nested multiplex PCR. TCRdb redid the calling of the multiplex PCR reads with MiXCR, one entry per CDR3 protein. The sample lists tens of thousands of distinct CDR3 sequences; 20% to 25% were seen once. The TCR was taken from a human donor with low-grade glioma or glioblastoma, undergoing nonglioma brain surgery, or in good health (not recorded which). The rearrangement joins TRBV11-2 to TRBJ2-7; no definite D call. Sequencing input: glioma tissue, nonneoplastic brain tissue, or PBMCs (not recorded which). The CDR3 loop reads CASSLDEAAYEQYF. The CDR3 DNA reads TGTGCCAGCAGCTTAGATGAGGCGGCCTACGAGCAGTACTTC.